A selection of T cell receptor beta chains follows, all from one sample in a study of T-cell reconstitution after alpha-beta-depleted transplantation in children. TCRdb independently ran MiXCR on the PCR reads; one entry per CDR3 protein. Counted here are 380,000 or so distinct CDR3 sequences, 10% to 15% occurring once; the ten biggest clones make up about 4%. Sequenced here: PBMCs, sampled from the stem cell graft. The receptors here all came from a human donor who donated a stem cell graft to a child with Fanconi anemia. Both conserved end residues are part of each CDR3. D genes are given only for firm matches. Clone size is not always given. Where it is, it says once, few, many or a class for expanded clones.

d_call: -
v_call: TRBV4-3
cdr3_length: 18
clone_size: few
j_call: TRBJ1-4
cdr3_aa: CASSQGRTGYELNEKLFF
cdr3_nt: TGCGCCAGCAGCCAAGGAAGAACAGGGTACGAACTAAATGAAAAACTGTTTTTT

d_call: -
v_call: TRBV12-3/TRBV12-4
cdr3_length: 14
clone_size: few
j_call: TRBJ1-5
cdr3_aa: CASRGGSPGQPQHF
cdr3_nt: TGTGCCAGCAGAGGGGGGTCCCCCGGCCAGCCCCAGCATTTT

d_call: -
v_call: TRBV28
cdr3_length: 13
clone_size: many
j_call: TRBJ1-5
cdr3_aa: CASSLIGNQPQHF
cdr3_nt: TGTGCCAGCAGTTTAATTGGCAATCAGCCCCAGCATTTT

d_call: -
v_call: TRBV6-2/TRBV6-3
cdr3_length: 13
clone_size: -
j_call: TRBJ2-7
cdr3_aa: CASRDPRDYEQYF
cdr3_nt: TGTGCCAGCAGGGATCCCAGGGATTACGAGCAGTACTTC

d_call: -
v_call: TRBV7-9
cdr3_length: 15
clone_size: few
j_call: TRBJ2-7
cdr3_aa: CASSSSFGSSYEQYF
cdr3_nt: TGTGCCAGCAGCTCGTCCTTTGGTAGCTCCTACGAGCAGTACTTC

d_call: -
v_call: TRBV5-1
cdr3_length: 17
clone_size: few
j_call: TRBJ2-7
cdr3_aa: CASSLGQGTSITYEQYF
cdr3_nt: TGCGCCAGCAGCTTGGGGCAGGGGACTTCAATAACCTACGAGCAGTACTTC

d_call: -
v_call: TRBV2
cdr3_length: 13
clone_size: many
j_call: TRBJ2-1
cdr3_aa: CASGTYTYNEQFF
cdr3_nt: TGTGCCAGCGGGACCTATACCTACAATGAGCAGTTCTTC

d_call: TRBD1
v_call: TRBV5-1
cdr3_length: 14
clone_size: -
j_call: TRBJ1-1
cdr3_aa: CASSSDRVNTEAFF
cdr3_nt: TGCGCCAGCAGCTCGGACAGGGTGAACACTGAAGCTTTCTTT

d_call: -
v_call: TRBV12-3/TRBV12-4
cdr3_length: 16
clone_size: -
j_call: TRBJ1-5
cdr3_aa: CASRPSRTVSNQPQHF
cdr3_nt: TGTGCCAGCAGGCCCTCACGGACAGTTAGCAATCAGCCCCAGCATTTT

d_call: TRBD2
v_call: TRBV7-8
cdr3_length: 18
clone_size: -
j_call: TRBJ2-3
cdr3_aa: CASSLNIGLETTTDTQYF
cdr3_nt: TGTGCCAGCAGCTTAAATATCGGACTAGAAACGACCACAGATACGCAGTATTTT

d_call: -
v_call: TRBV12-3/TRBV12-4
cdr3_length: 14
clone_size: few
j_call: TRBJ2-3
cdr3_aa: CASSREGEADTQYF
cdr3_nt: TGTGCCAGCAGTCGGGAAGGGGAGGCAGATACGCAGTATTTT

d_call: TRBD2
v_call: TRBV5-1
cdr3_length: 14
clone_size: many
j_call: TRBJ2-3
cdr3_aa: CASSSAGGTDTQYF
cdr3_nt: TGCGCCAGCAGCTCTGCGGGGGGCACAGATACGCAGTATTTT

d_call: -
v_call: TRBV7-7
cdr3_length: 16
clone_size: -
j_call: TRBJ2-3
cdr3_aa: CASSPKTRDSTDTQYF
cdr3_nt: TGTGCTAGCAGCCCCAAGACTAGGGATAGCACAGATACGCAGTATTTT

d_call: -
v_call: TRBV7-9
cdr3_length: 14
clone_size: -
j_call: TRBJ2-4
cdr3_aa: CASSSDIAKNIQYF
cdr3_nt: TGTGCCAGCAGCTCCGACATAGCCAAAAACATTCAGTACTTC

d_call: -
v_call: TRBV24-1
cdr3_length: 11
clone_size: -
j_call: TRBJ2-3
cdr3_aa: CAATETDTQYF
cdr3_nt: TGTGCCGCCACGGAGACAGATACGCAGTATTTT

d_call: -
v_call: TRBV5-1
cdr3_length: 12
clone_size: many
j_call: TRBJ1-1
cdr3_aa: CASSLQDTEAFF
cdr3_nt: TGCGCCAGCAGCTTGCAGGACACTGAAGCTTTCTTT

d_call: TRBD1
v_call: TRBV6-5
cdr3_length: 15
clone_size: many
j_call: TRBJ2-1
cdr3_aa: CASSRTGTGYNEQFF
cdr3_nt: TGTGCCAGCAGCCGGACAGGGACCGGTTACAATGAGCAGTTCTTC

d_call: -
v_call: TRBV6-6
cdr3_length: 12
clone_size: -
j_call: TRBJ1-5
cdr3_aa: CASRQGRQPQHF
cdr3_nt: TGTGCCAGCAGACAGGGACGGCAGCCCCAGCATTTT

d_call: -
v_call: TRBV2
cdr3_length: 14
clone_size: few
j_call: TRBJ1-4
cdr3_aa: CATKRTATNEKLFF
cdr3_nt: TGTGCCACCAAAAGAACAGCAACTAATGAAAAACTGTTTTTT

d_call: -
v_call: TRBV12-3/TRBV12-4
cdr3_length: 13
clone_size: -
j_call: TRBJ1-1
cdr3_aa: CASSLGRPTEAFF
cdr3_nt: TGTGCCAGCAGTTTAGGGCGCCCCACTGAAGCTTTCTTT

d_call: -
v_call: TRBV7-2
cdr3_length: 17
clone_size: few
j_call: TRBJ1-5
cdr3_aa: CASSRWGSRDSNQPQHF
cdr3_nt: TGTGCCAGCAGCCGCTGGGGTTCCAGGGATAGCAATCAGCCCCAGCATTTT

d_call: TRBD1
v_call: TRBV7-9
cdr3_length: 16
clone_size: few
j_call: TRBJ1-2
cdr3_aa: CASSSRDRGPNYGYTF
cdr3_nt: TGTGCCAGCAGCTCGCGGGACAGGGGGCCTAACTATGGCTACACCTTC

d_call: -
v_call: TRBV2
cdr3_length: 15
clone_size: few
j_call: TRBJ1-4
cdr3_aa: CASRTETATNEKLFF
cdr3_nt: TGTGCCAGCAGGACAGAGACGGCAACTAATGAAAAACTGTTTTTT

d_call: -
v_call: TRBV5-1
cdr3_length: 14
clone_size: many
j_call: TRBJ2-3
cdr3_aa: CASSSRPGTDTQYF
cdr3_nt: TGCGCCAGCAGCTCCAGGCCGGGCACAGATACGCAGTATTTT

d_call: TRBD2
v_call: TRBV7-9
cdr3_length: 16
clone_size: -
j_call: TRBJ2-2
cdr3_aa: CASSLPAGPNTGELFF
cdr3_nt: TGTGCCAGCAGCTTACCAGCGGGGCCGAACACCGGGGAGCTGTTTTTT

d_call: TRBD1
v_call: TRBV4-3
cdr3_length: 15
clone_size: few
j_call: TRBJ1-6
cdr3_aa: CASSQDSGQHSPLHF
cdr3_nt: TGCGCCAGCAGCCAAGACTCGGGACAGCATTCACCCCTCCACTTT

d_call: -
v_call: TRBV2
cdr3_length: 14
clone_size: few
j_call: TRBJ2-4
cdr3_aa: CASSLDSVPIIQYF
cdr3_nt: TGTGCCAGCAGTCTAGACAGCGTACCAATTATTCAGTACTTC

d_call: -
v_call: TRBV12-3/TRBV12-4
cdr3_length: 15
clone_size: many
j_call: TRBJ2-2
cdr3_aa: CASRHDATGYGELFF
cdr3_nt: TGTGCCAGCAGACATGACGCAACGGGGTACGGGGAGCTGTTTTTT

d_call: -
v_call: TRBV7-2
cdr3_length: 14
clone_size: -
j_call: TRBJ1-1
cdr3_aa: CASSSNALRTEAFF
cdr3_nt: TGTGCCAGCAGCTCAAACGCCCTCAGAACTGAAGCTTTCTTT

d_call: -
v_call: TRBV19
cdr3_length: 13
clone_size: few
j_call: TRBJ1-1
cdr3_aa: CASRKNLNTEAFF
cdr3_nt: TGTGCCAGTAGAAAAAATCTGAACACTGAAGCTTTCTTT

d_call: -
v_call: TRBV5-1
cdr3_length: 16
clone_size: few
j_call: TRBJ2-1
cdr3_aa: CASSLVGESSYNEQFF
cdr3_nt: TGCGCCAGCAGCTTGGTAGGTGAAAGCTCCTACAATGAGCAGTTCTTC

d_call: -
v_call: TRBV29-1
cdr3_length: 16
clone_size: many
j_call: TRBJ2-3
cdr3_aa: CSVIGLGLAKPDTQYF
cdr3_nt: TGCAGCGTTATTGGGCTTGGGCTAGCGAAACCAGATACGCAGTATTTT

d_call: -
v_call: TRBV9
cdr3_length: 15
clone_size: -
j_call: TRBJ2-2
cdr3_aa: CASSARAANTGELFF
cdr3_nt: TGTGCCAGCAGCGCGAGGGCTGCGAACACCGGGGAGCTGTTTTTT

d_call: -
v_call: TRBV5-1
cdr3_length: 15
clone_size: -
j_call: TRBJ2-1
cdr3_aa: CASSSSGPTYNEQFF
cdr3_nt: TGCGCCAGCAGCTCCAGCGGGCCTACCTACAATGAGCAGTTCTTC

d_call: -
v_call: TRBV14
cdr3_length: 12
clone_size: many
j_call: TRBJ2-7
cdr3_aa: CASSQVPREQYF
cdr3_nt: TGTGCCAGCAGCCAAGTCCCGCGAGAGCAGTACTTC

d_call: -
v_call: TRBV5-1
cdr3_length: 12
clone_size: few
j_call: TRBJ1-2
cdr3_aa: CATGTGTYGYTF
cdr3_nt: TGCGCCACCGGGACGGGAACCTATGGCTACACCTTC

d_call: -
v_call: TRBV20-1
cdr3_length: 15
clone_size: -
j_call: TRBJ1-2
cdr3_aa: CSARDRERSNYGYTF
cdr3_nt: TGCAGTGCTAGAGATCGGGAGCGTTCAAACTATGGCTACACCTTC

d_call: TRBD1
v_call: TRBV5-1
cdr3_length: 13
clone_size: -
j_call: TRBJ1-1
cdr3_aa: CASRPTGAPEAFF
cdr3_nt: TGCGCCAGCAGACCTACAGGGGCCCCTGAAGCTTTCTTT

d_call: -
v_call: TRBV7-2
cdr3_length: 14
clone_size: few
j_call: TRBJ1-2
cdr3_aa: CASSSPGTRIGYTF
cdr3_nt: TGTGCCAGCAGCTCCCCGGGGACTCGTATCGGCTACACCTTC

d_call: -
v_call: TRBV27
cdr3_length: 15
clone_size: many
j_call: TRBJ2-2
cdr3_aa: CASSLGGRDTGELFF
cdr3_nt: TGTGCCAGCAGTTTAGGGGGGCGGGACACCGGGGAGCTGTTTTTT

d_call: -
v_call: TRBV4-1
cdr3_length: 15
clone_size: -
j_call: TRBJ2-7
cdr3_aa: CASSPRKGSSYEQYF
cdr3_nt: TGCGCCAGCAGCCCCCGGAAGGGCAGCTCCTACGAGCAGTACTTC

d_call: TRBD1
v_call: TRBV11-2
cdr3_length: 13
clone_size: -
j_call: TRBJ2-7
cdr3_aa: CASSGQGVHEQYF
cdr3_nt: TGTGCCAGTTCGGGACAGGGGGTCCACGAGCAGTACTTC

d_call: -
v_call: TRBV7-6
cdr3_length: 14
clone_size: -
j_call: TRBJ1-5
cdr3_aa: CASSPDGFGQPQHF
cdr3_nt: TGTGCCAGCAGCCCAGACGGGTTTGGACAGCCCCAGCATTTT

d_call: -
v_call: TRBV14
cdr3_length: 11
clone_size: -
j_call: TRBJ1-4
cdr3_aa: CASSRAEKLFF
cdr3_nt: TGTGCCAGCAGCCGCGCCGAAAAACTGTTTTTT

d_call: -
v_call: TRBV19
cdr3_length: 13
clone_size: many
j_call: TRBJ2-5
cdr3_aa: CASSQGAIETQYF
cdr3_nt: TGTGCCAGTTCTCAGGGTGCAATAGAGACCCAGTACTTC

d_call: -
v_call: TRBV27
cdr3_length: 14
clone_size: few
j_call: TRBJ1-1
cdr3_aa: CASSLLGQNTEAFF
cdr3_nt: TGTGCCAGCAGTTTACTCGGACAGAACACTGAAGCTTTCTTT

d_call: TRBD1
v_call: TRBV4-2
cdr3_length: 17
clone_size: once
j_call: TRBJ1-5
cdr3_aa: CASSLYVGTGNSQPQHF
cdr3_nt: TGTGCCAGCAGCCTATACGTCGGGACAGGGAATTCTCAGCCCCAGCATTTT

d_call: -
v_call: TRBV30
cdr3_length: 15
clone_size: -
j_call: TRBJ2-3
cdr3_aa: CAWNNDGTSTDTQYF
cdr3_nt: TGTGCCTGGAATAATGACGGGACTAGCACAGATACGCAGTATTTT

d_call: -
v_call: TRBV30
cdr3_length: 12
clone_size: once
j_call: TRBJ2-3
cdr3_aa: CAWTSSTDTQYF
cdr3_nt: TGTGCCTGGACTAGCAGCACAGATACGCAGTATTTT

d_call: -
v_call: TRBV29-1
cdr3_length: 14
clone_size: -
j_call: TRBJ1-1
cdr3_aa: CSVERDEVQTEAFF
cdr3_nt: TGCAGCGTCGAACGTGATGAGGTTCAGACTGAAGCTTTCTTT

d_call: -
v_call: TRBV5-1
cdr3_length: 15
clone_size: many
j_call: TRBJ2-2
cdr3_aa: CASSSQGMGTGELFF
cdr3_nt: TGCGCCAGCAGCTCACAGGGAATGGGCACCGGGGAGCTGTTTTTT

d_call: -
v_call: TRBV5-1
cdr3_length: 13
clone_size: few
j_call: TRBJ1-5
cdr3_aa: CASKSEPNQPQHF
cdr3_nt: TGCGCCAGCAAGTCAGAGCCCAATCAGCCCCAGCATTTT

d_call: -
v_call: TRBV25-1
cdr3_length: 9
clone_size: once
j_call: TRBJ1-1
cdr3_aa: CASSEEAFF
cdr3_nt: TGTGCCAGCAGTGAGGAAGCTTTCTTT

d_call: -
v_call: TRBV20-1
cdr3_length: 14
clone_size: many
j_call: TRBJ2-3
cdr3_aa: CSARREGSTDTQYF
cdr3_nt: TGCAGTGCTAGAAGAGAAGGGTCCACAGATACGCAGTATTTT

d_call: -
v_call: TRBV6-5
cdr3_length: 12
clone_size: many
j_call: TRBJ2-4
cdr3_aa: CASSYWGGPKYF
cdr3_nt: TGTGCCAGCAGTTACTGGGGGGGCCCCAAGTACTTC

d_call: -
v_call: TRBV19
cdr3_length: 13
clone_size: -
j_call: TRBJ1-5
cdr3_aa: CASTRSENQPQHF
cdr3_nt: TGTGCCAGTACTCGATCCGAGAATCAGCCCCAGCATTTT

d_call: TRBD1
v_call: TRBV12-3/TRBV12-4
cdr3_length: 14
clone_size: -
j_call: TRBJ1-1
cdr3_aa: CASSRTGGLTEAFF
cdr3_nt: TGTGCCAGCAGCCGGACAGGGGGACTCACTGAAGCTTTCTTT